Each of the 26 T cell receptor beta chains below was sequenced from the same sample in a study of post-analysis software for immune sequencing data. Study outcomes and limitations: Roughly five TRBV segments appeared more often in patients than in controls, and TRBV5-6, TRBV5-1 and TRBV20-1 were among these.

Sequencing libraries made from TCR beta cDNA carried unique molecular identifiers. TCRdb ran MiXCR on the PCR reads and lists one entry per CDR3 protein. The sample consists of 750,000 to 950,000 distinct CDR3 sequences, roughly 50% of them appearing once. No antigen has been assigned to these receptors. Sequencing was carried out using blood. The source is a girl aged 10 to 17 with multiple sclerosis.

This chain links TRBV6-5 with TRBJ2-1; 10 bases fit TRBD2. Trimming took 10 bases from V and 3 from J; bases not matched to a gene: 12. In germline, CDR1 is MNHEY, CDR2 SVGAGI. This CDR3 is 16 amino acids long. The CDR3 reads CATSRLASGGYNEQFF. The CDR3 DNA reads as TGTGCCACGTCTCGGCTGGCTAGCGGGGGCTACAATGAGCAGTTCTTC.

This clonotype was seen a handful of times. V usage is TRBV29-1 and J usage is TRBJ2-7; possibly TRBD2 for D (6 bases). Germline V gene lookup returns CDR1 SQVTM and CDR2 ANQGSEA. The CDR3 has 13 residues. The V end was cut by 4 bases, the J end by 1 base, with 11 bases between. The CDR3 is CSVGRENSYEQYF. CDR3 coding DNA: TGCAGCGTTGGACGGGAGAATTCCTACGAGCAGTACTTC.

The chain recombines TRBV10-3 with TRBJ2-7; TRBD2 aligns across 7 bases. Judging by the DNA end, TRBJ2-5 fits better; the J call may be wrong. Germline values: CDR1 ENHRY, CDR2 SYGVKD. CDR3 length: 14 amino acids. The CDR3 DNA sequence: TGTGCCATCAGTGAGTCTCCCGGGAGGGAGACCCAGTACTTC. Residues: CAISESPGRETQYF.

There are a few counts of this clonotype. The V and J genes are TRBV29-1 and TRBJ2-4; D possibly corresponds to TRBD1 (6 bases). The J call is doubtful: the DNA matches TRBJ2-7 better. The germline CDR1 and CDR2 sequences are SQVTM and ANQGSEA. The CDR3 length is 12 residues. The CDR3 DNA reads TGCAGCGTTAGGACAGAGTACTACGAGCAGTACTTC. Its translation is CSVRTEYYEQYF.

The sample holds a few counts of this clonotype. The chain couples TRBV4-1 to TRBJ2-7, with 10 bases identical to TRBD1. The CDR3 is 16 residues long. Trimming cost V 3 bases and J 4 bases; bases outside gene matches: 9. CDR1 MGHRA and CDR2 YSYEKL come from the germline V gene. CDR3 DNA sequence: TGCGCCAGCAGCCATCTCGGACAGGGGGGCTCATACGAGCAGTACTTC. Its translation: CASSHLGQGGSYEQYF.

The rearrangement uses TRBV7-9 and TRBJ2-3; D possibly corresponds to TRBD2 (6 bases). The CDR3 loop spans 16 amino acids. Looked up from germline, CDR1 is SEHNR and CDR2 is FQNEAQ (reference sequence). V dropped 3 bases and J dropped 2 bases, with 15 bases sitting between them. The CDR3 reads CASSFRISGHTDTQYF. The CDR3 coding sequence is TGTGCCAGCAGCTTTAGGATTAGCGGCCACACAGATACGCAGTATTTT.

Points on this clonotype: Just one base apart from a much larger clone, this may be a read error. The rearrangement links TRBV12-3 or TRBV12-4 to TRBJ2-1, with 8 bases aligning to TRBD2. The CDR3 runs 15 residues. The V gene end was trimmed by 3 bases and the J gene end by 7 bases; junction bases not matched to a gene: 8. Here the CDR3 DNA reads TGTGCCAGCAGTTTTCGACTATCGGGGGGGAATGAGCAGTTCTTC. It is translated as CASSFRLSGGNEQFF.

The rearrangement joins TRBV21-1 to TRBJ2-4; the D call of TRBD1 is as the table states it, not checked on the DNA. The assigned J gene may be wrong: the sequence end matches TRBJ2-7 better. TRBV21-1 is labeled a pseudogene. The length of the CDR3 is 12 residues. The CDR3 region is CASSGRSHEQYF. The CDR3 DNA sequence: TGTGCCAGCAGCGGCAGGTCCCACGAGCAGTACTTC.

The sample holds a few counts of this clonotype. CDR3 protein: CASSFAGGYEQYF. The CDR3 DNA is TGTGCCAGCAGTTTTGCGGGAGGGTACGAGCAGTACTTC. The V and J genes are TRBV27 and TRBJ2-7, with 9 bases fitting TRBD2. CDR1 is MNHEY, CDR2 SMNVEV, per germline (reference sequence). With 3 bases clipped from V and 4 bases from J, the junction kept 1 base outside the gene matches. This CDR3 spans 13 amino acids.

V and J are TRBV7-8 and TRBJ2-3, with D possibly matching TRBD1 (6 bases). The V end was cut by 2 bases, the J end by 2 bases, with 14 bases between. Germline CDR1 is SGHVS and CDR2 is FQNEAQ. The CDR3 spans 16 residues. CDR3 sequence: CASSLHGRGHTDTQYF. The CDR3 DNA reads as TGTGCCAGCAGCTTACATGGCAGGGGCCACACAGATACGCAGTATTTT.

This clonotype was counted a few times. This chain links TRBV25-1 with TRBJ2-7, with 10 bases that match TRBD2. This CDR3 comprises 23 residues. CDR1 is MGHDK and CDR2 is SYGVNS in the germline V gene. J gave up 2 bases and V 1 base, and 26 bases lay outside the gene matches. Here the CDR3 reads CASSEWPSGRAYFGLAAPYEQYF. CDR3 coding DNA: TGTGCCAGCAGTGAATGGCCCTCGGGCAGGGCTTATTTTGGACTAGCGGCGCCCTACGAGCAGTACTTC.

This clonotype was counted between two and nine times. V is TRBV29-1 and J is TRBJ1-1; maybe TRBD1 (5 bases). The CDR3 is 14 amino acids. Trimming pared 4 bases from V and 6 bases from J, leaving 18 bases between. CDR1 is SQVTM and CDR2 is ANQGSEA in the germline V gene. DNA for the CDR3: TGCAGCGTTGCCCCTCGAACCGACAGCTCTGAAGCTTTCTTT. Residues: CSVAPRTDSSEAFF.

This clonotype occurred a few times. V gene TRBV29-1 combines with J gene TRBJ2-7, with D possibly matching TRBD2 (5 bases). This CDR3 is built from 12 residues. CDR1 and CDR2 (germline): SQVTM, ANQGSEA. V was clipped by 8 bases and J by 0 bases, with 11 bases between them. The CDR3 DNA is TGCAGCTACGGGGATGGCTCCTACGAGCAGTACTTC. It codes for CSYGDGSYEQYF.

This clonotype was recorded only once. This rearrangement joins TRBV5-1 to TRBJ2-3; D is unclear. V was cut by 4 bases and J by 2 bases, with 8 bases left in between. This CDR3 region has 13 residues. CDR1 and CDR2 (germline): SGHRS, YFSETQ. The CDR3 DNA follows: TGCGCCAGCAGCACGACGATCACAGATACGCAGTATTTT. This encodes CASSTTITDTQYF.

The sample holds one count of this clonotype. The CDR3 DNA is TGTGCCAGCAGCTTCGGGGCAATTGGCTACACCTTC. It encodes CASSFGAIGYTF. The chain employs TRBV7-9 and TRBJ1-2, with D perhaps TRBD1 (5 bases). Trimming removed 3 bases from V and 7 bases from J, with 9 bases in between. The CDR3 is 12 residues long. Germline V CDR1 and CDR2: SEHNR, FQNEAQ (reference sequence).

This sequence joins TRBV12-3 or TRBV12-4 and TRBJ2-5, with 8 positions matching TRBD1. The CDR3 totals 13 residues. The trim removed 6 bases at V and 2 bases at J, leaving 2 bases unmatched. Here the CDR3 DNA reads TGTGCCAGCAGGACAGGGGAACAAGAGACCCAGTACTTC. Translated, it gives CASRTGEQETQYF.

This clonotype was observed a handful of times. The CDR3 DNA reads TGTGCCACCAGCAGAACCCCAGCGGGGGGAACCTACGAGCAGTACTTC. This gives the protein CATSRTPAGGTYEQYF. The chain joins TRBV15 to TRBJ2-7; TRBD2 aligns across 9 bases. With 2 bases clipped from V and 2 bases from J, the junction kept 7 bases outside the gene matches. The CDR3 runs to 16 residues. Germline V gene sequence: CDR1 LNHNV, CDR2 YYDKDF (reference sequence).

The V gene is TRBV20-1, the J gene TRBJ1-2; a possible D gene is TRBD1 (5 bases). The ends were cut back, 7 bases at V and 5 bases at J, with 20 bases in the middle. This CDR3 contains 14 residues. Germline CDR1 and CDR2: DFQATT and SNEGSKA (reference sequence). DNA for the CDR3: TGCAGTGTCAGTTCTAGGGGACTGCAGTATGGCTACACCTTC. Protein product: CSVSSRGLQYGYTF.

CDR3 sequence (DNA): TGTGCCAGCAGCTTACTCGGGGATGGAGGTGGCTACACCTTC. This sequence encodes CASSLLGDGGGYTF. The chain employs TRBV7-9 and TRBJ1-2; D unresolved. V dropped 2 bases and J dropped 7 bases, with 14 bases sitting between them. The germline V gene has CDR1 SEHNR and CDR2 FQNEAQ (reference sequence). This CDR3 contains 14 residues.

CDR3 bases: TGCAGCGTTGAGCATGACAGTATTGAGCAGTTCTTC. Protein product: CSVEHDSIEQFF. The chain is built from TRBV29-1 and TRBJ2-1; D might be TRBD1 (5 bases). In germline, CDR1 is SQVTM, CDR2 ANQGSEA. The CDR3 consists of 12 residues. V shed 3 bases and J shed 9 bases, with 12 bases lying between them.

V usage is TRBV15 and J usage is TRBJ2-3; D unclear. This CDR3 contains 15 residues. The germline V gene encodes CDR1 LNHNV and CDR2 YYDKDF (reference sequence). The V end was cut by 0 bases, the J end by 5 bases, with 12 bases between. CDR3 region: CATSRDSLKVDTQYF. The DNA of the CDR3 is TGTGCCACCAGCAGAGACTCCCTTAAAGTAGATACGCAGTATTTT.

This clonotype was seen a few times. V gene TRBV5-1 combines with J gene TRBJ2-7, with TRBD2 matching over 12 bases. Looked up from germline, CDR1 is SGHRS and CDR2 is YFSETQ. Unmatched junction bases numbered 4, after V lost 5 bases and J lost 1 base. The CDR3 has 15 residues. The CDR3 DNA reads TGCGCCAGCAGACTAGCGGGAGGCCAATCCTACGAGCAGTACTTC. Protein: CASRLAGGQSYEQYF.

The chain combines TRBV29-1 with TRBJ1-1; weak D call: TRBD1 (6 bases). Per the germline V gene, CDR1 is SQVTM and CDR2 is ANQGSEA. Trimming pared 3 bases from V and 4 bases from J, leaving 12 bases between. The CDR3 contains 13 residues. The CDR3 loop reads CSVDRGSSTEAFF. CDR3 nucleotides: TGCAGCGTTGATAGGGGGTCGAGCACTGAAGCTTTCTTT.

The table lists this clonotype with many counts. The chain recombines TRBV5-6 with TRBJ2-7; 9 bases are shared with TRBD1. Germline values: CDR1 SGHDT, CDR2 YYEEEE. CDR3 length equals 17 residues. Losses at the gene ends were 4 bases for V and 2 bases for J; bases not matched to a gene: 13. The CDR3 DNA follows: TGTGCCAGCAGCCTAGCCGGGACAGGGTTCAGCGCCTACGAGCAGTACTTC. Its protein product is CASSLAGTGFSAYEQYF. The variable domain in full, with the rest retrieved from reference TRBV5-6 and TRBJ2-7, is DAGVTQSPTHLIKTRGQQVTLRCSPKSGHDTVSWYQQALGQGPQFIFQYYEEEERQRGNFPDRFSGHQFPNYSSELNVNALLLGDSALYLCASSLAGTGFSAYEQYFGPGTRLTVT.

This clonotype was counted a few times. The gene calls are TRBV20-1 and TRBJ2-3; TRBD2 matches at 10 bases. The CDR3 is made up of 14 amino acids. CDR1 DFQATT and CDR2 SNEGSKA come from the germline V gene (reference sequence). The CDR3 reads CSSRGTSDSDTQYF. In nucleotides, the CDR3 is TGCAGCTCTAGAGGGACTAGCGACTCAGATACGCAGTATTTT.

J is TRBJ2-5 and V is TRBV20-1, with a weak D call TRBD2 (5 bases). TRBJ2-7 matches the DNA end more closely, so the J call is doubtful. CDR3 length equals 16 residues. Germline CDR1 and CDR2: DFQATT and SNEGSKA (reference sequence). In nucleotides, the CDR3 is TGCAGTGCTAGAGAGAGAGGCCGGTCACTAGGCTACGAGCAGTACTTC. Protein product: CSARERGRSLGYEQYF.